These 13 T cell receptor beta chains share one sample of origin, sequenced in a study of IL-17A CD8 T cells in psoriatic arthritis synovium. This table comes from immunoSEQ multiplex PCR, and its TCRdb copy is limited to in-frame clones, with some not included. The table records about 1,900 clones, 70% of them present only once. Magnetically isolated CD3+ T cells were stimulated 1.5 hours with PMA and ionomycin. Actively inflamed joints of psoriatic arthritis patients supplied the aspirated synovial fluid. Material: IL-17A+ (IFN-gamma+/-) memory CD8+ T cells from synovial fluid. The subset denotes: IL-17A+IFNgamma+/- memory CD8+ (Tc17) cells. The receptors here all came from a human donor with psoriatic arthritis.

This rearrangement joins TRBV2 to TRBJ2-7, with unresolved D. Germline CDR1 and CDR2: SNHLY and FYNNEI. Trimming removed 1 base from V and 2 bases from J, with 3 bases in between. The CDR3 length is 12 residues. CDR3: CASSEGAYEQYV. CDR3 DNA: TGTGCCAGCAGTGAAGGGGCCTACGAGCAGTACGTC.

This clone is labeled large (0.1 to 1%). The chain uses TRBV10-3 and TRBJ1-1; tentatively, D is TRBD1 (5 bases). Trimming took 3 bases from V and 3 from J, leaving 11 bases between them. Germline CDR1 reads ENHRY; CDR2 reads SYGVKD. CDR3 length: 14 residues. CDR3: CAISDEGLDTEAFF. CDR3 coding DNA: TGTGCCATCAGTGACGAGGGGCTTGACACTGAAGCTTTCTTT.

This clone was seen a single time. This specimen includes other DNA sequences encoding the same CDR3. The V gene is TRBV28, the J gene TRBJ2-1, with D possibly being TRBD2 (5 bases). V shed 6 bases and J shed 0 bases, with 15 bases lying between them. The CDR3 totals 16 residues. CDR1 is MDHEN and CDR2 is SYDVKM in the germline V gene. CDR3 in amino acids: CASRLETGNSYNEQFF. The CDR3 DNA follows: TGTGCCAGCAGGCTAGAGACGGGGAACTCCTACAATGAGCAGTTCTTC.

This clone showed up just once. The V gene is TRBV7-9, the J gene TRBJ2-5; perhaps TRBD2 as D (5 bases). The V gene's germline CDR1 is SEHNR and CDR2 FQNEAQ (reference sequence). The CDR3 consists of 14 residues. V was clipped by 3 bases and J by 3 bases, with 11 bases between them. Written as DNA, the CDR3 is TGTGCCAGCAGCTTTTGGGGAGAAGAAGAGACCCAGTACTTC. It yields the protein CASSFWGEEETQYF.

This rearrangement joins TRBV9 to TRBJ2-3; 15 nucleotides match TRBD2. Germline assignment: CDR1 SGDLS and CDR2 YYNGEE. The V segment lost 3 bases and the J segment 2 bases; nucleotides outside the gene matches: 10. The length of the CDR3 is 19 residues. In DNA, the CDR3 is TGTGCCAGCAGCGCGCAGGGACTAGCGGGAGGAGGGTTCACAGATACGCAGTATTTT. Its protein is CASSAQGLAGGGFTDTQYF.

The sample holds one count of this clone. The chain is built from TRBV27 and TRBJ1-6, with D possibly being TRBD1 (5 bases). The V gene's germline CDR1 is MNHEY and CDR2 SMNVEV (reference sequence). The CDR3 is made up of 15 amino acids. The V end was cut by 5 bases, the J end by 3 bases, with 11 bases between. The CDR3 DNA is TGTGCCAGCAGTCTGACGGGGGGCTATAATTCACCCCTCCACTTT. Translating it yields CASSLTGGYNSPLHF.

The gene calls are TRBV6-5 and TRBJ2-2; maybe TRBD2 (7 bases). Trimming removed 0 bases at V and 3 bases at J, with 11 bases between. The CDR3 has 16 amino acids. The V gene's germline CDR1 is MNHEY and CDR2 SVGAGI. The CDR3: CASSYSRGAHTGELFF. The CDR3 DNA reads as TGTGCCAGCAGTTACTCTCGGGGGGCCCACACCGGGGAGCTGTTTTTT.

The rearrangement links TRBV28 to TRBJ2-3; 14 nucleotides agree with TRBD2. Trimming took 3 bases from V and 4 from J; bases not matched to a gene: 9. The CDR3 contains 18 residues. CDR1 and CDR2 from the germline V gene are MDHEN and SYDVKM. CDR3 sequence reads: CASSFHTGTSGSSDTQYF. The CDR3 DNA is TGTGCCAGCAGTTTTCACACCGGGACTAGCGGGAGTTCAGATACGCAGTATTTT.

The chain is built from TRBV15 and TRBJ2-7; D perhaps matches TRBD1 (6 bases). Between the trimmed V and J ends, which lost 5 bases and 1 base, there was a span of 15 bases. This CDR3 has 15 residues. Germline V gene sequence: CDR1 LNHNV, CDR2 YYDKDF (reference sequence). This CDR3 is CATSPPGDGSYEQYF. The CDR3 DNA is TGTGCCACCAGCCCCCCAGGGGATGGGTCCTACGAGCAGTACTTC.

This chain connects TRBV7-8 to TRBJ2-7; tentatively, D is TRBD1 (5 bases). The length of the CDR3 is 15 residues. Germline V gene data show CDR1 as SGHVS and CDR2 as FQNEAQ. Trimming left V 2 bases short and J 1 base short, with 12 bases between. CDR3 sequence: CASSLYQGPSYEQYF. CDR3 sequence (DNA): TGTGCCAGCAGCTTATATCAGGGTCCGTCCTACGAGCAGTACTTC.

On this clone: The junction shows a germline mismatch at one end, possibly a read error. The chain carries TRBV5-1 and TRBJ2-1; TRBD2 matches 7 bases. In germline, CDR1 is SGHRS, CDR2 YFSETQ. The CDR3 loop spans 15 amino acids. The CDR3 sequence: CASSPTSASYDEQFF. In DNA, the CDR3 is TGCGCCAGCAGCCCTACTAGCGCCTCCTACGATGAGCAGTTCTTC.

This clone appeared a few times. The chain links TRBV6-1 to TRBJ2-6, with 7 bases lining up with TRBD1. CDR3 length: 16 residues. The V gene's germline CDR1 is MNHNS and CDR2 SASEGT. V was pared by 2 bases and J by 1 base, with 2 bases of the junction left unmatched. In DNA form, the CDR3 reads TGTGCCAGCAGTGAAAAGACAGGGTCTGGGGCCAACGTCCTGACTTTC. This gives the protein CASSEKTGSGANVLTF.

The chain recombines TRBV6-4 with TRBJ2-2; the match to TRBD2 covers 8 bases. The length of the CDR3 is 13 residues. Germline-derived CDR1 and CDR2 are MRHNA and SNTAGT. J was trimmed by 6 bases and V by 3 bases; bases with no gene match: 0. The CDR3 region has the DNA TGTGCCAGCAGTGAGCGGGAGGCCGGGGAGCTGTTTTTT. Its translation: CASSEREAGELFF.